This TCR beta chain comes out of a study of human T cells and chemical hapten exposure. Across the study: Patients got weekly scalp diphenylcyclopropenone doses over the approximately 24-week study.

This clonotype has ten or more counts. The length of the CDR3 is 15 residues. CDR1 and CDR2 (germline): SGDLS, YYNGEE. With 4 bases clipped from V and 4 bases from J, the junction kept 2 bases outside the gene matches. The time point denotes: pre-sensitization, week 0. Treatment of the sample: therapeutic diphenylcyclopropenone sensitization with weekly scalp DPC. Total RNA was isolated from unfractionated whole blood. MiXCR, run by TCRdb on the RACE reads, gives a single entry per CDR3 protein. The table includes around 350,000 distinct CDR3 sequences, about 5% detected once. The receptor's source is a woman between 18 and 29 years old with alopecia areata. Some clones in this sample may be carry-over from other donors' samples. The source material was whole blood, sampled in connection with sensitization to the hapten diphenylcyclopropenone (DPC). The V and J genes are TRBV9 and TRBJ2-1; 13 bases line up with TRBD2. The DNA of the CDR3 is TGTGCCAGCAGCTCGGGACTAGCGGGGTACAATGAGCAGTTCTTC. This gives the protein CASSSGLAGYNEQFF.